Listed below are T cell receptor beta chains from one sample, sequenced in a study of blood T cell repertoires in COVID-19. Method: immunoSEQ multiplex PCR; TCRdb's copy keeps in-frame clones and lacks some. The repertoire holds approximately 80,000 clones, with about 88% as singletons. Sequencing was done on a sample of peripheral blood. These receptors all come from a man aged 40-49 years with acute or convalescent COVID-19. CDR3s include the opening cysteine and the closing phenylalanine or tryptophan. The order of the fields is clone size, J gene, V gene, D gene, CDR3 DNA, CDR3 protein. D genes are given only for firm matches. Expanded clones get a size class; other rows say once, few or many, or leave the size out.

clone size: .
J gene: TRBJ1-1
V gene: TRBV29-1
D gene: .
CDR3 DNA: TGCAGCGTTCACACCGGGGGTGACACTGAAGCTTTCTTT
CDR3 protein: CSVHTGGDTEAFF

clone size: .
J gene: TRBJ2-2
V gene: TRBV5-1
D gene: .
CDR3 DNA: TGCGCCAGCAGCTTGGACGGAGGGACTGGCGGGGAGCTGTTTTTT
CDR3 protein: CASSLDGGTGGELFF

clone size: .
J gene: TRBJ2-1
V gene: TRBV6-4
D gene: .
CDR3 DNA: TGTGCCAGCAGTGACTCGGAGATCAATGAGCAGTTCTTC
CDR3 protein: CASSDSEINEQFF

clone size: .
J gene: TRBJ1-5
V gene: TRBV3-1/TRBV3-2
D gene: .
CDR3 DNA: TGTGCCAGCAGCCAAGGTTTGCAGGCTCTTCAGCCCCAGCATTTT
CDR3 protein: CASSQGLQALQPQHF

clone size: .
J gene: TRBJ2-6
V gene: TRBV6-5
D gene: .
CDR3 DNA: TGTGCCAGCAGTTACTCCCTAGGCTCTGGGGCCAACGTCCTGACTTTC
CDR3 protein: CASSYSLGSGANVLTF

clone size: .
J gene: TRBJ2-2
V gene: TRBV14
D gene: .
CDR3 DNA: TGTGCCAGCAGCCAAGATTTAGCAGCCGGGGAGCTGTTTTTT
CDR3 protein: CASSQDLAAGELFF

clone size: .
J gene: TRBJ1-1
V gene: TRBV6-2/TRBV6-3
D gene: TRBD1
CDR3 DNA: TGTGCCAGCAGCTCCCTGTTAGCAGGGGGCGATTATCCTGAAGCTTTCTTT
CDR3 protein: CASSSLLAGGDYPEAFF

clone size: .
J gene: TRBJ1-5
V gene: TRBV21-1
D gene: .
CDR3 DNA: TGTGCCAGCAGCAAGGGGGACAGCGGAGATAGCAATCAGCCCCAGCATTTT
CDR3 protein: CASSKGDSGDSNQPQHF

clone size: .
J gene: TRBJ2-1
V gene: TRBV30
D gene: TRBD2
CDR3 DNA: TGTGCCTGGAGTCTCCCTAGCGGGGTTTACAATGAGCAGTTCTTC
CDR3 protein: CAWSLPSGVYNEQFF

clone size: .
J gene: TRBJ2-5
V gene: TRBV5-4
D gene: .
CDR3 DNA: TGTGCCAGCAGCTTGGGTGTTATTCAGGCTCAAGAGACCCAGTACTTC
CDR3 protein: CASSLGVIQAQETQYF

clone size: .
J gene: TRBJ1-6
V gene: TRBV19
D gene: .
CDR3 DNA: TGTGCCAGTAGTATGATGAGCTCCTATAATTCACCCCTCCACTTT
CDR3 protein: CASSMMSSYNSPLHF

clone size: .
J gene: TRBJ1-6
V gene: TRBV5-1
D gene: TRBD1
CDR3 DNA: TGCGCCAGCTCTTTTCAGGGGGCGAGTTCACCCCTCCACTTT
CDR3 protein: CASSFQGASSPLHF

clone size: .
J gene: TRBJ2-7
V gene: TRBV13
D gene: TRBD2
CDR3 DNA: TGTGCCAGCAGCTTACGGGGGGGAAGCTACGAGCAGTACTTC
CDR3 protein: CASSLRGGSYEQYF

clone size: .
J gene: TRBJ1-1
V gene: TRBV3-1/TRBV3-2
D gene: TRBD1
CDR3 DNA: TGTGCCAGCTCTCGACAGGGAGGAACTGAAGCTTTCTTT
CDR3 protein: CASSRQGGTEAFF

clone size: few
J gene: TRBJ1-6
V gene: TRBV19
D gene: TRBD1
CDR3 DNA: TGTGCCAGTCGAGGATTAGCGGGACAGACGAATTCACCCCTCCACTTT
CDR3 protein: CASRGLAGQTNSPLHF

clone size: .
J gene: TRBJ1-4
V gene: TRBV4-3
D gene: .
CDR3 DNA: TGCGCCAGCAGCCAAGCTCGGGGGAGAGAGATGCAACTGTTTTTT
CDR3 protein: CASSQARGREMQLFF

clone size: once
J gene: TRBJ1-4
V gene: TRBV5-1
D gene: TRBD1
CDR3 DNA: TGCGCCAGCAGCGCGGGACAGACCGCTAATGAAAAACTGTTTTTT
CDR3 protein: CASSAGQTANEKLFF

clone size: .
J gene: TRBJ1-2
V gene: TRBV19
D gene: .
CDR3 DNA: TGTGCCAGTAGTATAGTGGGCGCCGGCTACACCTTC
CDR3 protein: CASSIVGAGYTF

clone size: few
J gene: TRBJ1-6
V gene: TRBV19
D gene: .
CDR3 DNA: TGTGCCAGTACTAGCCAACTCCCTTCACCCCTCCACTTT
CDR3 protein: CASTSQLPSPLHF

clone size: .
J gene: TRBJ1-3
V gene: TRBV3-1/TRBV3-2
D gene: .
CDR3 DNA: TGTGCCAGCAGCCCACAGGGAGTTTCTGGAAACACCATATATTTT
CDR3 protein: CASSPQGVSGNTIYF

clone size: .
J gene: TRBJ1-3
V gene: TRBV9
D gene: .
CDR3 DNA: TGTGCCACCTCAAAAAACCCCGGGGGTAAGGCTGGAAACACCATATATTTT
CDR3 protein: CATSKNPGGKAGNTIYF

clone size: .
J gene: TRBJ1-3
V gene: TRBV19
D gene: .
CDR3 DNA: TGTGCCAGTAGTTCTCGAGGAGCACTAATTGGAAACACCATATATTTT
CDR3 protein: CASSSRGALIGNTIYF

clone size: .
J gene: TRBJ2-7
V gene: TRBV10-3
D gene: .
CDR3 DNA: TGTGCCATCAGTGAGCCGGGGGGACAGGTTAACTACGAGCAGTACTTC
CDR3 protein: CAISEPGGQVNYEQYF

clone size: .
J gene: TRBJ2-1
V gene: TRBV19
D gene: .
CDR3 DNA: TGTGCCAGTAGTATAGAAGGGGGGGGCTCGAGTGAGCAGTTCTTC
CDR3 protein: CASSIEGGGSSEQFF

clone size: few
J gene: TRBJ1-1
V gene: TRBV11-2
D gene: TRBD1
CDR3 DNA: TGTGCCAGCAGCGCCCCGGGACAGGAAGCTTTCTTT
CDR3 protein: CASSAPGQEAFF

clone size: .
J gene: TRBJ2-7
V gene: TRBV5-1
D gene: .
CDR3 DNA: TGCGCCAGCAGCTTGATTCAGGGGCCCTACGAGCAGTACTTC
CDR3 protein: CASSLIQGPYEQYF

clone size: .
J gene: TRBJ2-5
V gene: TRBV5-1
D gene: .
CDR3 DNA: TGCGCCAGCAGCTGGGAGATTCAAGAGACCCAGTACTTC
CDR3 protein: CASSWEIQETQYF

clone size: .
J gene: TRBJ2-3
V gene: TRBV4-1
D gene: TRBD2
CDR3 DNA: TGCGCCAGCAGGGGGACTAGCGTAGATACGCAGTATTTT
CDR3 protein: CASRGTSVDTQYF

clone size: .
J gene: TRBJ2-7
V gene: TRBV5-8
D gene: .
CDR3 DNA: TGTGCCAGCAGCTTCATCATCTCCTACGAGCAGTACTTC
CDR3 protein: CASSFIISYEQYF

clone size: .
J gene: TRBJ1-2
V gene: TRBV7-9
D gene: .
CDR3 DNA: TGTGCCAGCAGTAGCCAGGGGTATGGCTACACCTTC
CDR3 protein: CASSSQGYGYTF

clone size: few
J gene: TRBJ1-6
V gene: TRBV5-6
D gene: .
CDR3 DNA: TGTGCCAGCAGCAGACAGGATTCACCCCTCCACTTT
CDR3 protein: CASSRQDSPLHF

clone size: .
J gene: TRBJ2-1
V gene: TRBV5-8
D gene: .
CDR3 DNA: TGTGCCAGCAGCTTGGGGGCCTTGAGCTCCTACAATGAGCAGTTCTTC
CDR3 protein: CASSLGALSSYNEQFF

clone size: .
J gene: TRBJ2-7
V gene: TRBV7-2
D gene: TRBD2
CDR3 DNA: TGTGCCAGCAGGAAACTAGCGGCGGGGGCTGGAGAGCAGTACTTC
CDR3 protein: CASRKLAAGAGEQYF

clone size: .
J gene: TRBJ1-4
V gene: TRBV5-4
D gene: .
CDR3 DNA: TGTGCCAGCAGCTTGACAGGGAACAATGAAAAACTGTTTTTT
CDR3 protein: CASSLTGNNEKLFF

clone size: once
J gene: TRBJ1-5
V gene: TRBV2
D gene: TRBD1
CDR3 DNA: TGTGCCAGCAGTCCCCCCGGACAGGGCAAAAATCAGCCCCAGCATTTT
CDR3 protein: CASSPPGQGKNQPQHF

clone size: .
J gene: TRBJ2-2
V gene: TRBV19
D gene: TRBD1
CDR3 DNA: TGTGCCAGTAGTAAGGAGCCCGGGACAGAGAACACCGGGGAGCTGTTTTTT
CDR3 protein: CASSKEPGTENTGELFF

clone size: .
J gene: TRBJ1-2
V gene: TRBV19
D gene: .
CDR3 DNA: TGTGCCAGTAGTATCCCGGGACACGAACTCCATGGCTACACCTTC
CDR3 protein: CASSIPGHELHGYTF